The 12 T cell receptor beta chains presented below share a single source sample, sequenced in a study of control samples from healthy donors and cancer patients. TCRdb's table, derived via immunoSEQ multiplex PCR, lists solely in-frame clones and lacks some. The sample lists 20,000 to 30,000 clones; roughly 90% were seen once. Sequencing was performed on PBMCs. All receptors come from a middle-aged man with lung cancer.

The chain links TRBV28 to TRBJ2-6; D ambiguous. The CDR3 consists of 15 residues. Trimming cost V 3 bases and J 0 bases, with 6 bases left between them. Germline values: CDR1 MDHEN, CDR2 SYDVKM. CDR3 sequence (DNA): TGTGCCAGCAGTTTGGGCAGCTCTGGGGCCAACGTCCTGACTTTC. Translating it yields CASSLGSSGANVLTF.

The rearrangement joins TRBV3-1 (or the pseudogene TRBV3-2) to TRBJ2-1; D unresolved. With 0 bases removed from V and 7 bases from J, the gap between germline ends came to 1 base. The CDR3 spans 11 residues. Germline V gene lookup returns CDR1 LGHDT and CDR2 YNNKEL (reference sequence). This chain's CDR3 is CASSQENEQFF. CDR3 nucleotide sequence: TGTGCCAGCAGCCAAGAGAATGAGCAGTTCTTC.

The chain combines TRBV7-9 with TRBJ2-5; 8 bases match TRBD1. This CDR3 spans 14 amino acids. Germline loops: CDR1 SEHNR, CDR2 FQNEAQ (reference sequence). The V segment lost 4 bases and the J segment 5 bases; nucleotides outside the gene matches: 6. This CDR3 reads CASSSRTGGETQYF. In nucleotides, the CDR3 is TGTGCCAGCAGCTCCAGAACAGGGGGGGAGACCCAGTACTTC.

The V call is TRBV2, the J call TRBJ2-5, with no clear D. The germline gives CDR1 SNHLY, CDR2 FYNNEI. With 6 bases removed from V and 1 base from J, the gap between germline ends came to 9 bases. CDR3 length equals 13 residues. This CDR3 is CASRRQPQETQYF. The CDR3 nucleotides are TGTGCCAGCAGGAGACAACCCCAAGAGACCCAGTACTTC.

The CDR3 DNA follows: TGTGCCAGCTCACCAGTTAGCAGTTTTGAAACCCAGTACTTC. It is translated as CASSPVSSFETQYF. The chain uses TRBV18 and TRBJ2-5; D not certain. The CDR3 runs 14 residues. Between the trimmed V and J ends, which lost 2 bases and 8 bases, there was a span of 15 bases. Germline V CDR1 and CDR2: KGHSH, LQKENI.

The J gene is TRBJ2-1, the V gene TRBV5-1; D unclear. Trimming removed 4 bases at V and 1 base at J, with 9 bases between. Germline CDR1 reads SGHRS; CDR2 reads YFSETQ. This CDR3 contains 14 residues. This CDR3 reads CASSLLGSYNEQFF. The CDR3 coding sequence is TGCGCCAGCAGCCTCTTAGGGTCCTACAATGAGCAGTTCTTC.

The chain joins TRBV7-3 to TRBJ2-3, with a weak D call TRBD1 (6 bases). The CDR3 runs 15 residues. V lost 2 bases and J 6 bases, leaving 15 bases between the germline ends. Germline V gene data show CDR1 as SGHTA and CDR2 as FQGTGA. CDR3 amino acids: CASSLSGQVLDTQYF. CDR3 coding DNA: TGTGCCAGCAGCTTATCGGGACAAGTACTGGATACGCAGTATTTT.

J is TRBJ1-5 and V is TRBV19, with D hard to call. The CDR3 is 14 residues long. The V gene lost 8 bases and the J gene lost 5 bases, with 16 bases spanning the gap. From germline, CDR1 is LNHDA and CDR2 SQIVND (reference sequence). CDR3 in DNA: TGTGCCAGTCACCAAGCGCGTGTAGATCAGCCCCAGCATTTT. It is translated as CASHQARVDQPQHF.

This chain connects TRBV5-1 to TRBJ2-1, with 10 bases that match TRBD1. CDR3 length: 16 residues. CDR1 and CDR2 from the germline V gene are SGHRS and YFSETQ. The V segment lost 0 bases and the J segment 9 bases; nucleotides outside the gene matches: 9. The CDR3: CASSLAGTGVSVEQFF. The CDR3 region has the DNA TGCGCCAGCAGCTTGGCCGGGACAGGGGTGTCGGTTGAGCAGTTCTTC.

The V and J genes are TRBV3-1 (or the pseudogene TRBV3-2) and TRBJ1-2; D call uncertain. Looked up from germline, CDR1 is LGHDT and CDR2 is YNNKEL (reference sequence). This CDR3 region has 15 residues. Trimming removed 0 bases at V and 0 bases at J, with 8 bases between. Here the CDR3 DNA reads TGTGCCAGCAGCCAAGATAGGAACGCTAACTATGGCTACACCTTC. Residues: CASSQDRNANYGYTF.

The rearrangement joins TRBV18 to TRBJ2-7; D may be TRBD1 (6 bases). Germline V gives CDR1 KGHSH, CDR2 LQKENI. CDR3 length: 15 amino acids. V was cut by 5 bases and J by 5 bases, with 19 bases left in between. CDR3 sequence: CASSSTGYSGNEQYF. The CDR3 DNA sequence: TGTGCCAGCTCATCGACAGGTTATAGTGGTAACGAGCAGTACTTC.

In this sample, this clone turned up once. The J gene is TRBJ1-2, the V gene TRBV6-6; D remains ambiguous. The germline CDR1 and CDR2 sequences are MNHNY and SVGAGI (reference sequence). V was pared by 5 bases and J by 8 bases, with 15 bases between. CDR3 size: 13 residues. The CDR3 is CASSRGFIEGYTF. CDR3 sequence (DNA): TGTGCCAGCAGTCGAGGGTTTATAGAGGGCTACACCTTC.